The 25 T cell receptor beta chains presented below share a single source sample, sequenced in a study of early T cells in non-severe SARS-CoV-2 infection. TCRdb used MiXCR to reprocess the 5' RACE reads, holding one entry per CDR3 protein. This sample has around 46,000 distinct CDR3 sequences, with roughly 11% found just once. Sequencing used whole blood. The receptors were gathered from an adult who was a healthcare worker with PCR-confirmed SARS-CoV-2 infection or an uninfected control (not recorded which).

There are many counts of this clonotype. V usage is TRBV7-9 and J usage is TRBJ2-1, with TRBD2 as a possible D gene (5 bases). Looked up from germline, CDR1 is SEHNR and CDR2 is FQNEAQ (reference sequence). V was clipped by 3 bases and J by 4 bases, with 7 bases between them. The CDR3 is 13 residues long. The CDR3 DNA sequence: TGTGCCAGCAGCTTCCTAGCTTACAATGAGCAGTTCTTC. This translates into CASSFLAYNEQFF.

This clonotype has a count of ten or more. The chain uses TRBV29-1 and TRBJ2-5, with 11 bases that match TRBD2. The V segment lost 2 bases and the J segment 4 bases; nucleotides outside the gene matches: 6. Germline CDR1 is SQVTM and CDR2 is ANQGSEA. This CDR3 has 15 amino acids. CDR3 bases: TGCAGCGTTGAAACCGGGACTAGCGGTTCAGAGACCCAGTACTTC. Amino acids: CSVETGTSGSETQYF.

The genes are TRBV15 and TRBJ1-6; D is perhaps TRBD1 (5 bases). Germline lookup yields CDR1 LNHNV and CDR2 YYDKDF (reference sequence). The CDR3 consists of 16 residues. Between the trimmed V and J ends, which lost 1 base and 5 bases, there was a span of 12 bases. The CDR3 bases are TGTGCCACCAGCAGAGTTGGGGGACTAGATAATTCACCCCTCCACTTT. Translating it yields CATSRVGGLDNSPLHF.

The table lists this clonotype with many counts. This sequence joins TRBV20-1 and TRBJ2-7; 7 positions match TRBD2. The CDR3 runs to 11 residues. Germline-derived CDR1 and CDR2 are DFQATT and SNEGSKA (reference sequence). The ends lost 5 bases at V and 5 bases at J; junction bases unmatched: 3. The CDR3: CSARLAHEQYF. The CDR3 region has the DNA TGCAGTGCTCGACTAGCACACGAGCAGTACTTC.

This clonotype appeared a few times. The CDR3 here is CASSLARGNEQFF. For the CDR3, the DNA is TGTGCCAGCAGCTTAGCGCGCGGGAATGAGCAGTTCTTC. This chain connects TRBV11-1 to TRBJ2-1; a possible D gene is TRBD2 (5 bases). Germline CDR1 SGHAT, CDR2 FQDESV (reference sequence). The length of the CDR3 is 13 residues. V dropped 0 bases and J dropped 7 bases, with 7 bases sitting between them. The whole variable domain, remainder taken from reference TRBV11-1 and TRBJ2-1, is EAEVAQSPRYKITEKSQAVAFWCDPISGHATLYWYRQILGQGPELLVQFQDESVVDDSQLPKDRFSAERLKGVDSTLKIQPAELGDSAMYLCASSLARGNEQFFGPGTRLTVL.

This clonotype was counted a few times. The chain recombines TRBV20-1 with TRBJ1-2; TRBD1 is a possible D gene (6 bases). Looked up from germline, CDR1 is DFQATT and CDR2 is SNEGSKA (reference sequence). The CDR3 is 11 amino acids. Deletions cut 4 bases from V and 12 bases from J, with 15 bases between. CDR3 residues: CSAMDRVIDTF. CDR3 coding DNA: TGCAGTGCTATGGACAGAGTGATAGACACCTTC.

The rearrangement joins TRBV6-2 or TRBV6-3 to TRBJ2-2; D might be TRBD2 (5 bases). V was cut by 4 bases and J by 6 bases, with 15 bases left in between. Germline V gives CDR1 MNHEY, CDR2 SVGEGT. This CDR3 has 15 amino acids. The CDR3 DNA is TGTGCCAGCAGTTCCCCACTAGTAGGCGCCGGGGAGCTGTTTTTT. Its protein product is CASSSPLVGAGELFF.

This clonotype showed up many times. V gene TRBV6-5 combines with J gene TRBJ2-1; D is uncertain. Germline lookup yields CDR1 MNHEY and CDR2 SVGAGI. The CDR3 has 15 amino acids. V was cut by 2 bases and J by 9 bases, with 17 bases left in between. CDR3 in DNA: TGTGCCAGCAGTTACGGCCCCCGGATCGGATCTGAGCAGTTCTTC. Translation gives CASSYGPRIGSEQFF.

In this sample, this clonotype is medium-sized. The J gene is TRBJ2-2, the V gene TRBV7-7; 8 bases match TRBD1. The V gene end was trimmed by 4 bases and the J gene end by 5 bases; junction bases not matched to a gene: 6. This CDR3 region has 15 residues. Looked up from germline, CDR1 is SSHAT and CDR2 is FNYEAQ (reference sequence). CDR3 loop: CASSSGQGSTGELFF. The DNA of the CDR3 is TGTGCCAGCAGCTCAGGACAGGGTTCGACCGGGGAGCTGTTTTTT.

The chain is built from TRBV10-2 and TRBJ2-3; D is possibly TRBD1 (6 bases). V dropped 7 bases and J dropped 0 bases, with 20 bases sitting between them. CDR1 and CDR2 (germline): WSHSY, SAAADI. The CDR3 runs to 17 residues. CDR3 amino acids: CASILGTTWHSTDTQYF. In DNA form, the CDR3 reads TGCGCCAGCATCCTAGGGACAACATGGCATAGCACAGATACGCAGTATTTT.

This clonotype was found many times. This chain joins TRBV29-1 and TRBJ2-1; weak D call: TRBD2 (6 bases). Germline assignment: CDR1 SQVTM and CDR2 ANQGSEA. This CDR3 has 11 amino acids. V was trimmed by 6 bases and J by 8 bases, leaving 11 bases between them. The CDR3 loop is CSVRGGHEQFF. DNA of the CDR3: TGCAGCGTGCGGGGTGGCCATGAGCAGTTCTTC.

The V call is TRBV10-3, the J call TRBJ2-2, with 8 bases aligning to TRBD1. V lost 10 bases, J lost 2 bases, and 9 bases stayed unmatched. This CDR3 has 15 amino acids. From germline, CDR1 is ENHRY and CDR2 SYGVKD. CDR3 in amino acids: CATEPGGRNTGELFF. The CDR3 nucleotides are TGTGCCACCGAACCAGGGGGCAGAAACACCGGGGAGCTGTTTTTT.

This clonotype occurred many times. The V gene is TRBV7-2, the J gene TRBJ2-7, with TRBD2 identical over 12 bases. CDR1 and CDR2 from the germline V gene are SGHTA and FQGNSA. Trimming at V came to 5 bases and at J to 1 base, leaving 6 bases not matched to a gene. This CDR3 has 16 amino acids. Here the CDR3 reads CASSLGLAGLSYEQYF. The CDR3 bases are TGTGCCAGCAGCCTAGGACTAGCGGGGCTGTCCTACGAGCAGTACTTC.

The table lists this clonotype with many counts. CDR3 sequence reads: CASNWSSGGPYEQYF. The DNA for the CDR3 is TGTGCCAGCAATTGGTCATCGGGCGGCCCCTACGAGCAGTACTTC. This chain links TRBV6-1 with TRBJ2-7, with D unresolved. Trimming stripped 7 bases from V and 2 bases from J, with 18 bases between. The germline CDR1 and CDR2 sequences are MNHNS and SASEGT. The CDR3 runs to 15 residues.

This clonotype was recorded a few times. The chain is built from TRBV29-1 and TRBJ1-5; no definite D call. The CDR3 has 14 residues. CDR1 SQVTM and CDR2 ANQGSEA come from the germline V gene. V lost 7 bases, J lost 1 base, and 14 bases lay in between. CDR3 sequence: CSAKKGGSNQPQHF. CDR3 nucleotide sequence: TGCAGCGCCAAAAAGGGAGGGAGCAATCAGCCCCAGCATTTT.

This clonotype was seen repeatedly, ten times or more. This rearrangement joins TRBV7-9 to TRBJ1-1; 7 nucleotides agree with TRBD1. Germline trimming cut 7 bases from V and 1 base from J; bases unmatched to any gene: 12. The CDR3 contains 16 residues. Per germline, CDR1 SEHNR and CDR2 FQNEAQ (reference sequence). The chain's CDR3 is CASNLRQGQANTEAFF. The CDR3 DNA sequence: TGTGCCAGCAACCTAAGACAGGGACAAGCGAACACTGAAGCTTTCTTT.

Ten or more counts support this clonotype. This chain joins TRBV3-1 and TRBJ1-6; TRBD1 matches 9 bases. The CDR3 runs 13 residues. V lost 5 bases, J lost 9 bases, and 2 bases stayed unmatched. Germline lookup yields CDR1 LGHDT and CDR2 YNNKEL (reference sequence). DNA for the CDR3: TGTGCCAGCAGCGGGACAGGGTCTTCACCCCTCCACTTT. It translates to CASSGTGSSPLHF.

Ten or more counts support this clonotype. The chain employs TRBV3-1 and TRBJ2-1; D is unresolved. Germline V gene data show CDR1 as LGHDT and CDR2 as YNNKEL (reference sequence). Trimming shortened V by 2 bases and J by 3 bases, and 8 bases separated the two germline ends. CDR3 length: 14 amino acids. CDR3 region: CASSQRAYYNEQFF. CDR3 sequence (DNA): TGTGCCAGCAGCCAACGGGCCTACTACAATGAGCAGTTCTTC.

This clonotype was observed a few times. The chain joins TRBV20-1 to TRBJ2-7; perhaps TRBD2 as D (6 bases). Trimming cost V 4 bases and J 4 bases, with 14 bases left between them. Germline CDR1 is DFQATT and CDR2 is SNEGSKA (reference sequence). This CDR3 is built from 13 residues. This CDR3 reads CSANRDSRYEQYF. As DNA, the CDR3 is TGCAGTGCTAACCGGGACTCAAGATACGAGCAGTACTTC.

This chain connects TRBV12-3 or TRBV12-4 to TRBJ1-5; 7 nucleotides align to TRBD1. This CDR3 region has 15 residues. With 6 bases clipped from V and 6 bases from J, the junction kept 11 bases outside the gene matches. CDR3 bases: TGTGCCAGCAGCCAAACAGGGGACAGTCGTCAGCCCCAGCATTTT. Amino acids: CASSQTGDSRQPQHF.

The table lists this clonotype with many counts. The chain has TRBV29-1 and TRBJ1-1; weak D call: TRBD1 (6 bases). The CDR3 length is 10 residues. Looked up from germline, CDR1 is SQVTM and CDR2 is ANQGSEA. The germline V and J ends were trimmed by 4 bases and 8 bases, with 8 bases remaining between them. The CDR3 loop reads CSVGGQEAFF. The CDR3 DNA reads TGCAGCGTTGGTGGACAGGAAGCTTTCTTT.

This clonotype was counted at least ten times. V is TRBV25-1 and J is TRBJ2-5; unclear D gene. The CDR3 spans 11 residues. The germline V and J ends were trimmed by 7 bases and 5 bases, with 8 bases remaining between them. Germline V lookup: CDR1 MGHDK, CDR2 SYGVNS. The CDR3 loop reads CASTGSETQYF. CDR3 coding DNA: TGTGCCAGCACTGGGTCGGAGACCCAGTACTTC.

This clonotype was found a few times. The V and J genes are TRBV7-2 and TRBJ2-7; D is undetermined. The CDR3 length is 12 residues. Germline-derived CDR1 and CDR2 are SGHTA and FQGNSA. V was pared by 5 bases and J by 2 bases, with 7 bases between. This CDR3 reads CASSHVTYEQYF. CDR3 in DNA: TGTGCCAGCAGCCACGTTACCTACGAGCAGTACTTC.

The sample holds many counts of this clonotype. In DNA form, the CDR3 reads TGTGCCAGCAGCCGAGTGGGCGCTAGCGAGAACAATGAGCAGTTCTTC. The encoded protein is CASSRVGASENNEQFF. V is TRBV14 and J is TRBJ2-1, with a weak D call TRBD2 (6 bases). The CDR3 has 16 amino acids. Trimming shortened V by 4 bases and J by 5 bases, and 18 bases separated the two germline ends. Germline assignment: CDR1 SGHDN and CDR2 FVKESK.

The V gene is TRBV7-3, the J gene TRBJ2-5; D is ambiguous. The CDR3 consists of 13 residues. Trimming cost V 5 bases and J 2 bases, with 9 bases left between them. CDR1 and CDR2 from the germline V gene are SGHTA and FQGTGA. The CDR3 nucleotides are TGTGCCAGCAGCCGAGGACCTCAAGAGACCCAGTACTTC. Amino acid sequence: CASSRGPQETQYF.